This T cell receptor beta chain derives from a study of cytomegalovirus exposure and HLA in healthy donors. Vbeta (60) and Jbeta (13) primers were used in the PCR. Method: immunoSEQ multiplex PCR; TCRdb's copy keeps in-frame clones and lacks some. The profile shows fewer than 180,000 clones, 70% to 80% of them singletons. Overall study results and limits: Sequencing artifact likely explains a cluster of highly shared sequence variants.

The CDR3 extends over 13 amino acids. Deletions cut 5 bases from V and 5 bases from J, with 11 bases between. The germline V gene has CDR1 LNHNV and CDR2 YYDKDF (reference sequence). This clone occurred once. Its antigen is undetermined. This clonotype originated in a human donor in good health. The chain couples TRBV15 to TRBJ2-3; maybe TRBD1 (6 bases). Sequencing used PBMCs. The CDR3 region is CATSRARGDTQYF. The CDR3 DNA sequence: TGTGCCACCAGCCGAGCCAGGGGAGATACGCAGTATTTT.